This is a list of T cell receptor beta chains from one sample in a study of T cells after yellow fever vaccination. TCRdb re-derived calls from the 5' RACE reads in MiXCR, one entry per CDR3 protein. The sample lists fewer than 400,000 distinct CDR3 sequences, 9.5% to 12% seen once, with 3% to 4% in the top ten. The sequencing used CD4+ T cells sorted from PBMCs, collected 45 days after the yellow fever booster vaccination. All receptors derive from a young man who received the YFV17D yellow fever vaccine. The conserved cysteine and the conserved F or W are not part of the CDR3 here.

CDR3: ASSLFWISYNSPLH; V: TRBV5-8; length: 14; J: TRBJ1-6
CDR3: SASQGLYSPLH; V: TRBV20-1; length: 11; J: TRBJ1-6
CDR3: ASSPRTSPLSTDTQY; V: TRBV9; length: 15; J: TRBJ2-3
CDR3: ASSEQNYGYT; V: TRBV25-1; length: 10; J: TRBJ1-2
CDR3: ASSLPGQLYGYT; V: TRBV5-1; length: 12; J: TRBJ1-2
CDR3: ASRGTGPQH; V: TRBV12-3/TRBV12-4; length: 9; J: TRBJ1-5
CDR3: ASSTDSKGSYEQY; V: TRBV19; length: 13; J: TRBJ2-7
CDR3: ASSPRWVGSNQPQH; V: TRBV7-2; length: 14; J: TRBJ1-5
CDR3: ASSLSTEKPNIQY; V: TRBV5-5; length: 13; J: TRBJ2-4
CDR3: ASSFPGGSPLH; V: TRBV7-2; length: 11; J: TRBJ1-6
CDR3: ASGRVNTEAF; V: TRBV9; length: 10; J: TRBJ1-1
CDR3: ASSQTSGDTGELF; V: TRBV7-9; length: 13; J: TRBJ2-2
CDR3: ASSQRATSGGGETQY; V: TRBV4-2; length: 15; J: TRBJ2-5
CDR3: ASSRFQGGSTDTQY; V: TRBV18; length: 14; J: TRBJ2-3
CDR3: ASSYNRQTNSPLH; V: TRBV7-2; length: 13; J: TRBJ1-6
CDR3: ASSRGLAGTL; V: TRBV3-1; length: 10; J: TRBJ2-3